This T cell receptor (beta chain) derives from a study of OX40 agonist ivuxolimab in advanced cancers. Sequencing was performed with immunoSEQ multiplex PCR; in TCRdb, only in-frame clones are kept and a portion is missing. This sample has some 80,000 clones, with 80% to 90% found just once. This CDR3 spans 18 amino acids. CDR1 is LGHNA and CDR2 is YSLEER in the germline V gene. V was pared by 4 bases and J by 7 bases, with 23 bases between. J is TRBJ1-6 and V is TRBV4-3, with TRBD1 as a possible D gene (5 bases). The receptor was derived from an adult with an advanced solid tumor such as melanoma, head and neck, liver or kidney cancer. The sequencing used CD4+ or CD8+ T cells sorted from blood, collected in a trial of the OX40 agonist ivuxolimab. The CDR3: CASSPHLGGSLENSPLHF. The DNA of the CDR3 is TGCGCCAGCAGCCCTCATCTTGGGGGTTCCCTGGAAAATTCACCCCTCCACTTT.